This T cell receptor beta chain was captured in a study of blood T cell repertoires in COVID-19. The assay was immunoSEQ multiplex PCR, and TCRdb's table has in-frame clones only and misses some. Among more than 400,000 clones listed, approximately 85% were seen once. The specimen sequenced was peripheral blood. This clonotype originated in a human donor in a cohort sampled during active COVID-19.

The CDR3 is CASSSEPNYGYTF. In nucleotides, the CDR3 is TGTGCCAGCAGTTCCGAGCCTAACTATGGCTACACCTTC. The chain employs TRBV6-5 and TRBJ1-2; no definite D call. The V gene lost 4 bases and the J gene lost 0 bases, with 6 bases spanning the gap. This CDR3 has 13 amino acids. Germline values: CDR1 MNHEY, CDR2 SVGAGI.